This T cell receptor (beta chain) stems from a study of blood T cells in healthy people across ages. The study, taken as a whole, reports: The unsorted PBMCs prevented any conclusive comparison of naive versus antigen-experienced cells.

Primers used in a second PCR of about 7 to 12 cycles were a sample-barcoded 5' primer and a J-beta primer mix. Template switching added a 12-random-nucleotide identifier to every cDNA molecule. Using its own MiXCR run on the 5' RACE reads, TCRdb lists one record per CDR3 protein. Among around 1.5 million distinct CDR3 sequences listed, 35% to 45% were seen once. Trimming pared 7 bases from V and 11 bases from J, leaving 26 bases between. Germline-derived CDR1 and CDR2 are MNHEY and SVGEGT. The CDR3 covers 15 residues. Comments on this clonotype: The antigen is unknown.

This receptor was identified in a young woman in good health. The sample taken for sequencing was blood. The gene calls are TRBV6-2 or TRBV6-3 and TRBJ2-5; D is possibly TRBD1 (5 bases). CDR3 sequence: CASMGPTSHPNEQYF. The DNA of the CDR3 is TGTGCCAGCATGGGGCCAACCTCCCACCCCAATGAGCAGTACTTC.